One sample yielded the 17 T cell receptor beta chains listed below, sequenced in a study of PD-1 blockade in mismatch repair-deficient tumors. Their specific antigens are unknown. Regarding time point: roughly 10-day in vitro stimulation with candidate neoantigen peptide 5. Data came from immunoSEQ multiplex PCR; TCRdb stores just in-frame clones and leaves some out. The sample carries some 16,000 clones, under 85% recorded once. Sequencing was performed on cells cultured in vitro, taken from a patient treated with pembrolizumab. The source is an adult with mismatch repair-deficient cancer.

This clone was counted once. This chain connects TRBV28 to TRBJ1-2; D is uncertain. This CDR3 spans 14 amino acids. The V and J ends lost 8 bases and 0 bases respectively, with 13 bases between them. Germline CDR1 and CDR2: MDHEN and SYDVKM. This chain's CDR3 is CASARLLANYGYTF. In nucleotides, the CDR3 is TGTGCCAGCGCTAGACTGTTAGCTAACTATGGCTACACCTTC.

The CDR3 nucleotides are TGCGCCAGCAGTACTGATTTCGAGACCCAGTACTTC. Its protein is CASSTDFETQYF. The chain has TRBV5-1 and TRBJ2-5, with D uncertain. V was cut by 5 bases and J by 5 bases, with 10 bases left in between. Germline V gives CDR1 SGHRS, CDR2 YFSETQ. The CDR3 is 12 residues long.

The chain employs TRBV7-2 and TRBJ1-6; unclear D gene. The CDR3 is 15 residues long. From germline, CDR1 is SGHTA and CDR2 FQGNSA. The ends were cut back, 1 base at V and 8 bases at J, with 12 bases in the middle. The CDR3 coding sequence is TGTGCCAGCAGCTTAGTCGTCGGGGAGGATTCACCCCTCCACTTT. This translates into CASSLVVGEDSPLHF.

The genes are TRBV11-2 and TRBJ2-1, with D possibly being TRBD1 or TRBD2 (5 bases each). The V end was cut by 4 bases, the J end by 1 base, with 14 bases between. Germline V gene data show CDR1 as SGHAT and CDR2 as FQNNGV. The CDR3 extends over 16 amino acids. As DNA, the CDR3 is TGTGCCAGCAGCTCCAGGACGGGGACGTCCTACAATGAGCAGTTCTTC. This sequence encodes CASSSRTGTSYNEQFF.

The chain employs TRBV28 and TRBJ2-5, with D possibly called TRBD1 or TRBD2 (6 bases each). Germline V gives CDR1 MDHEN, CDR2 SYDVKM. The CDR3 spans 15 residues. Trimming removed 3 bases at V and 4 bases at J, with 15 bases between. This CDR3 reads CASSFRGRGTETQYF. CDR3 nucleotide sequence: TGTGCCAGCAGTTTTCGGGGGCGAGGAACAGAGACCCAGTACTTC.

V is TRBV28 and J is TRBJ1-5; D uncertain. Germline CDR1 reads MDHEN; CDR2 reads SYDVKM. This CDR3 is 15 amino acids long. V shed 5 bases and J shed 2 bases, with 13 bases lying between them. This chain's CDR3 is CASSTSSAGNQPQHF. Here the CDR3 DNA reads TGTGCCAGCAGTACCTCGAGTGCAGGCAATCAGCCCCAGCATTTT.

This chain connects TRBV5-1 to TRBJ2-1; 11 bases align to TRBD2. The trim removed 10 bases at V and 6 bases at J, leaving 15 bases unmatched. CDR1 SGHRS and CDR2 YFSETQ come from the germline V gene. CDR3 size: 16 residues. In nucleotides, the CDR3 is TGCGCCTCAAACGACTTCATGGGACTAGCGGTCAATGAGCAGTTCTTC. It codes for CASNDFMGLAVNEQFF. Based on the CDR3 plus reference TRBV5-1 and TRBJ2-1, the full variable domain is KAGVTQTPRYLIKTRGQQVTLSCSPISGHRSVSWYQQTPGQGLQFLFEYFSETQRNKGNFPGRFSGRQFSNSRSEMNVSTLELGDSALYLCASNDFMGLAVNEQFFGPGTRLTVL.

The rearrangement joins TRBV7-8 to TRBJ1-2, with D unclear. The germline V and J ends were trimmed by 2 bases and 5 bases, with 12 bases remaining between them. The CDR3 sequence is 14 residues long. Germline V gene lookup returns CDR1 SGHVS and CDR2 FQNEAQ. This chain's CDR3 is CASSLQATGYGYTF. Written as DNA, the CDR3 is TGTGCCAGCAGCTTACAGGCCACCGGGTATGGCTACACCTTC.

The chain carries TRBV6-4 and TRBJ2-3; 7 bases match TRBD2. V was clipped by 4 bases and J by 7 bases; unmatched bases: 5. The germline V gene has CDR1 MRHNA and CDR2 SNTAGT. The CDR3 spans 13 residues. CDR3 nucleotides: TGTGCCAGCAGTGGAAACAGCGGGAATACGCAGTATTTT. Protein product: CASSGNSGNTQYF.

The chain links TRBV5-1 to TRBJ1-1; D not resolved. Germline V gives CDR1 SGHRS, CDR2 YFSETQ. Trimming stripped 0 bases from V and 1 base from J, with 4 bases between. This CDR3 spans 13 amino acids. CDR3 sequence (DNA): TGCGCCAGCAGCTTGGGCCGGAACACTGAAGCTTTCTTT. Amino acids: CASSLGRNTEAFF.

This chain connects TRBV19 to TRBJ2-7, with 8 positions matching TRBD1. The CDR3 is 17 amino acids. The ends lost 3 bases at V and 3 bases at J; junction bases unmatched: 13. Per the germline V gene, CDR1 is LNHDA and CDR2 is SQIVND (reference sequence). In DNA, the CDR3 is TGTGCCAGTAGTATCAGGCCGGACTTTGGACAGGGCTACGAGCAGTACTTC. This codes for CASSIRPDFGQGYEQYF.

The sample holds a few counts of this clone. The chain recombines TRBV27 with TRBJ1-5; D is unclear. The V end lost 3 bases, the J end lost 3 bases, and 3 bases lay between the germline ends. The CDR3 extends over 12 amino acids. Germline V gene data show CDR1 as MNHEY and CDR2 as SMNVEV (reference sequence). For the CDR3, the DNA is TGTGCCAGCAGTTTTATCAATCAGCCCCAGCATTTT. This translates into CASSFINQPQHF.

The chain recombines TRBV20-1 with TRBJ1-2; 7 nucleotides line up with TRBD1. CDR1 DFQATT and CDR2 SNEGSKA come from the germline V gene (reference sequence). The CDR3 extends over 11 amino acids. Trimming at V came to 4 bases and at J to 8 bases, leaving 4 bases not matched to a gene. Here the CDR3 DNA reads TGCAGTGCTAACAGGGGCGAAGGCTACACCTTC. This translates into CSANRGEGYTF.

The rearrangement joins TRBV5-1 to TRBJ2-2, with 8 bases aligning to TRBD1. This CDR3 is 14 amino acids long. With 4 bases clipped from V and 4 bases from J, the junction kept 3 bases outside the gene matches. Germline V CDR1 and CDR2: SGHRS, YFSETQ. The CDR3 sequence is CASSRDRGTGELFF. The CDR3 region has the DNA TGCGCCAGCAGCCGAGACAGGGGCACCGGGGAGCTGTTTTTT.

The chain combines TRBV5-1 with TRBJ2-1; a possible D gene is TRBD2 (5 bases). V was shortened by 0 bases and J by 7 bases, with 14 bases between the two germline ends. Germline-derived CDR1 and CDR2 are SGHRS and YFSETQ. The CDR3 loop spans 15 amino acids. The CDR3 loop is CASSLGGAEGNEQFF. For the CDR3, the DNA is TGCGCCAGCAGCTTGGGAGGCGCCGAGGGTAATGAGCAGTTCTTC.

CDR3 sequence: CASSIDRGGYGYTF. The CDR3 bases are TGTGCCAGTAGTATAGACAGGGGCGGCTATGGCTACACCTTC. The chain uses TRBV19 and TRBJ1-2; D might be TRBD1 (6 bases). The germline CDR1 and CDR2 sequences are LNHDA and SQIVND (reference sequence). V was shortened by 0 bases and J by 4 bases, with 9 bases between the two germline ends. The CDR3 length is 14 residues.

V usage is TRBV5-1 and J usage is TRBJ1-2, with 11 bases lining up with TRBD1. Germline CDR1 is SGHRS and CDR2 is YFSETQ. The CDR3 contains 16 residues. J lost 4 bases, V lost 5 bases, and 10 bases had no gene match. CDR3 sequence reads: CASRPGQGAFSYGYTF. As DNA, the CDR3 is TGCGCCAGCAGACCCGGACAGGGGGCGTTCTCCTATGGCTACACCTTC.